This TCR beta chain is drawn from a study of glioma-infiltrating T cells after dendritic cell vaccination. Time point reported: after dendritic cell vaccination, including at tumor progression/relapse. In its sample, this clone was seen once. Clones were read by immunoSEQ multiplex PCR, and TCRdb kept only the in-frame ones, dropping some. Among 110,000 or so clones, 90% were seen once, and the ten largest hold approximately 2.7%. Germline CDR1 is ENHRY and CDR2 is SYGVKD. This CDR3 is 14 amino acids long. V was trimmed by 4 bases and J by 6 bases, leaving 15 bases between them. Source: blood, taken after dendritic cell vaccination. The TCR was taken from a human donor with glioblastoma. The chain is built from TRBV10-3 and TRBJ1-2, with D possibly matching TRBD1 (6 bases). The CDR3 reads CAISVNRELDGYTF. The CDR3 DNA reads TGTGCCATCAGTGTTAACAGGGAGTTAGATGGCTACACCTTC.